The 16 T cell receptor beta chains listed next were all sequenced from one sample in a study of blood T cell repertoires in COVID-19. This table comes from immunoSEQ multiplex PCR, and its TCRdb copy is limited to in-frame clones, with some not included. The profile shows about 400,000 clones, approximately 86% of them singletons. Sample: peripheral blood. These receptors all stem from a human donor in a cohort sampled during active COVID-19.

The J gene is TRBJ1-2, the V gene TRBV2; TRBD1 is a possible D gene (6 bases). There are 13 residues in the CDR3. Germline V CDR1 and CDR2: SNHLY, FYNNEI. V lost 9 bases to trimming and J lost 2 bases, with 13 bases between them. CDR3 in DNA: TGTGCCAGTTCGGACAGTCACAACTATGGCTACACCTTC. Translating gives CASSDSHNYGYTF. The whole variable domain, remainder taken from reference TRBV2 and TRBJ1-2, is EPEVTQTPSHQVTQMGQEVILRCVPISNHLYFYWYRQILGQKVEFLVSFYNNEISEKSEIFDDQFSVERPDGSNFTLKIRSTKLEDSAMYFCASSDSHNYGYTFGSGTRLTVV.

The genes are TRBV3-1 (or the pseudogene TRBV3-2) and TRBJ1-6, with D perhaps TRBD1 (5 bases). V was shortened by 1 base and J by 4 bases, with 8 bases between the two germline ends. There are 15 residues in the CDR3. CDR1 and CDR2 (germline): LGHDT, YNNKEL (reference sequence). CDR3 bases: TGTGCCAGCAGCCAAGGACGGACATATAATTCACCCCTCCACTTT. Protein: CASSQGRTYNSPLHF.

The chain is built from TRBV7-3 and TRBJ2-5, with TRBD1 matching over 7 bases. The CDR3 spans 15 residues. The germline gives CDR1 SGHTA, CDR2 FQGTGA. J lost 1 base, V lost 3 bases, and 5 bases had no gene match. Here the CDR3 reads CASSLIPGGQETQYF. The CDR3 DNA sequence: TGTGCCAGCAGCTTGATTCCAGGGGGCCAAGAGACCCAGTACTTC.

The chain carries TRBV28 and TRBJ2-7; D is unresolved. The length of the CDR3 is 13 residues. Germline values: CDR1 MDHEN, CDR2 SYDVKM. V was trimmed by 7 bases and J by 7 bases, leaving 17 bases between them. In DNA, the CDR3 is TGTGCCAGCACCTCCTCCACCCTCGCGGAGCAGTACTTC. Translating it yields CASTSSTLAEQYF.

CDR3 sequence reads: CASSRTGGGGVSQPQHF. The CDR3 region has the DNA TGTGCCAGCAGCAGGACAGGGGGCGGCGGTGTGAGTCAGCCCCAGCATTTT. The rearrangement links TRBV5-4 to TRBJ1-5, with TRBD1 matching over 11 bases. With 4 bases clipped from V and 6 bases from J, the junction kept 12 bases outside the gene matches. The germline V gene encodes CDR1 SGHNT and CDR2 YYREEE (reference sequence). CDR3 size: 17 residues.

The chain has TRBV5-1 and TRBJ2-7; 9 nucleotides line up with TRBD2. Germline-derived CDR1 and CDR2 are SGHRS and YFSETQ. The CDR3 is 13 residues long. V shed 4 bases, J shed 3 bases, and the junction held 2 bases outside the gene matches. The CDR3 DNA reads as TGCGCCAGCAGCACAGCGGGGGGCTACGAGCAGTACTTC. As protein: CASSTAGGYEQYF.

The V gene is TRBV6-6, the J gene TRBJ2-7, with D maybe TRBD1 (6 bases). V lost 2 bases to trimming and J lost 5 bases, with 7 bases between them. Germline values: CDR1 MNHNY, CDR2 SVGAGI (reference sequence). The CDR3 is made up of 12 amino acids. The CDR3 is CASSYNRDEQYF. CDR3 DNA sequence: TGTGCCAGCAGTTACAACAGGGACGAGCAGTACTTC.

Comments on this clone: Other DNA sequences in the sample encode the same CDR3. This chain uses TRBV5-1 with TRBJ2-7; possible D gene TRBD1, 6 bases. The V end was cut by 2 bases, the J end by 3 bases, with 6 bases between. Germline loops: CDR1 SGHRS, CDR2 YFSETQ. This CDR3 contains 12 residues. DNA for the CDR3: TGCGCCAGCAGCTTACAGGGCTACGAGCAGTACTTC. Its translation is CASSLQGYEQYF.

The V call is TRBV5-8, the J call TRBJ2-5; 8 bases are shared with TRBD1. V shed 4 bases and J 6 bases; nucleotides not matched to a gene: 5. Germline V gene data show CDR1 as SGHTS and CDR2 as YDEGEE. This CDR3 spans 13 amino acids. The CDR3 region has the DNA TGTGCCAGCAGCCCGGACAGGGCGAAGACCCAGTACTTC. This sequence encodes CASSPDRAKTQYF.

The chain uses TRBV11-3 and TRBJ1-1; D is undetermined. V shed 3 bases and J shed 1 base, with 6 bases lying between them. The CDR3 contains 13 residues. Germline CDR1 SGHNT, CDR2 YENEEA. In DNA, the CDR3 is TGTGCCAGCAGCTTGGAGAGGAACACTGAAGCTTTCTTT. Translation: CASSLERNTEAFF.

J is TRBJ1-2 and V is TRBV5-1; D is perhaps TRBD1 (6 bases). The germline CDR1 and CDR2 sequences are SGHRS and YFSETQ. With 0 bases removed from V and 3 bases from J, the gap between germline ends came to 6 bases. This CDR3 comprises 13 residues. The CDR3 DNA reads as TGCGCCAGCAGCTTGGACAGGGACTATGGCTACACCTTC. Translated, it gives CASSLDRDYGYTF.

The V gene is TRBV27, the J gene TRBJ1-6, with TRBD1 identical over 10 bases. V was clipped by 4 bases and J by 8 bases; unmatched bases: 8. The CDR3 sequence is 16 residues long. Germline loops: CDR1 MNHEY, CDR2 SMNVEV (reference sequence). The DNA for the CDR3 is TGTGCCAGCAGTTCTACTGGACAGGGGGGATATTCACCCCTCCACTTT. It translates to CASSSTGQGGYSPLHF.

The rearrangement links TRBV19 to TRBJ1-2; 9 bases fit TRBD1. Trimming took 3 bases from V and 7 from J; bases not matched to a gene: 9. The CDR3 consists of 15 residues. Looked up from germline, CDR1 is LNHDA and CDR2 is SQIVND (reference sequence). CDR3 protein: CASSMGGQGYRGYTF. The CDR3 DNA is TGTGCCAGTAGTATGGGGGGACAGGGATATCGTGGCTACACCTTC.

The rearrangement uses TRBV5-6 and TRBJ2-1; the D gene is possibly TRBD1 (6 bases). Germline V gives CDR1 SGHDT, CDR2 YYEEEE. This CDR3 contains 16 residues. V lost 4 bases and J 0 bases, leaving 14 bases between the germline ends. This CDR3 reads CASSHSGVGSYNEQFF. The CDR3 DNA follows: TGTGCCAGCAGCCATTCAGGGGTCGGCTCCTACAATGAGCAGTTCTTC. Using reference TRBV5-6 and TRBJ2-1 for the parts outside the CDR3, the full variable domain is DAGVTQSPTHLIKTRGQQVTLRCSPKSGHDTVSWYQQALGQGPQFIFQYYEEEERQRGNFPDRFSGHQFPNYSSELNVNALLLGDSALYLCASSHSGVGSYNEQFFGPGTRLTVL.

The rearrangement links TRBV28 to TRBJ2-2, with D perhaps matching TRBD2 (5 bases). The CDR3 covers 16 residues. Germline lookup yields CDR1 MDHEN and CDR2 SYDVKM. V was pared by 5 bases and J by 5 bases, with 18 bases between. As DNA, the CDR3 is TGTGCCAGCAGTCCCCCTCCACGGGGTCGGACCGGGGAGCTGTTTTTT. Residues: CASSPPPRGRTGELFF.

The sample holds a few counts of this clone. The CDR3 reads CASSRTGENNSPLHF. Here the CDR3 DNA reads TGTGCCAGTAGCCGGACAGGGGAAAATAATTCACCCCTCCACTTT. The V call is TRBV19, the J call TRBJ1-6, with 9 bases identical to TRBD1. V lost 6 bases to trimming and J lost 5 bases; unmatched junction nucleotides: 5. Per germline, CDR1 LNHDA and CDR2 SQIVND (reference sequence). The CDR3 is made up of 15 amino acids.